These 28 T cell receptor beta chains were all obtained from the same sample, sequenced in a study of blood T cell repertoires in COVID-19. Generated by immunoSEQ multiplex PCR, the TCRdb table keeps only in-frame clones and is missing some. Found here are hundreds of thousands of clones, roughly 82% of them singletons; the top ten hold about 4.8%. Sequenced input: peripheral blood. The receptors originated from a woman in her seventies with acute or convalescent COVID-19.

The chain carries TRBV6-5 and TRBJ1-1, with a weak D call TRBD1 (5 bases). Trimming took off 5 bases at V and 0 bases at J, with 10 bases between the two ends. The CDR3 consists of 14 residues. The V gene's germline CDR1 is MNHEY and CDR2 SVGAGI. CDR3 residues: CASSQTELNTEAFF. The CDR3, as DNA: TGTGCCAGCAGTCAGACAGAGTTGAACACTGAAGCTTTCTTT.

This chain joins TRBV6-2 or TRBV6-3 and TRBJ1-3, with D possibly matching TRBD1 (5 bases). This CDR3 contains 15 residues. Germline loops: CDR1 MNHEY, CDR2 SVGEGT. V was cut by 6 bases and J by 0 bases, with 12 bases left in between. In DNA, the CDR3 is TGTGCCAGCAGCCCGGCGGGGGACTCTGGAAACACCATATATTTT. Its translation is CASSPAGDSGNTIYF.

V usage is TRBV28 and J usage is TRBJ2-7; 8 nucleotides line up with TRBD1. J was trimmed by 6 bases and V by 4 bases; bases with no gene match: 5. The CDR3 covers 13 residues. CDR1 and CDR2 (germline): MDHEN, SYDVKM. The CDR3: CASSSRQGSEQYF. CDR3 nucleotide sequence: TGTGCCAGCAGTTCCCGACAGGGGTCCGAGCAGTACTTC.

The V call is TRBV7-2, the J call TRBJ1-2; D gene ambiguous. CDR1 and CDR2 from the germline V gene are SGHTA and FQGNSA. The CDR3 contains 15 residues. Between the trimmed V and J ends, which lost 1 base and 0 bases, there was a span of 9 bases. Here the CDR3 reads CASSLGAGSNYGYTF. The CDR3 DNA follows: TGTGCCAGCAGCTTAGGGGCAGGATCTAACTATGGCTACACCTTC.

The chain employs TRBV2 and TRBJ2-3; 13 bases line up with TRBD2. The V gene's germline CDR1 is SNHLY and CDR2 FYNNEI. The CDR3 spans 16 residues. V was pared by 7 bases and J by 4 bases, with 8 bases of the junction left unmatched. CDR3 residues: CASTMTSGGRADTQYF. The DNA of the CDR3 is TGTGCCAGCACCATGACTAGCGGGGGGAGAGCAGATACGCAGTATTTT.

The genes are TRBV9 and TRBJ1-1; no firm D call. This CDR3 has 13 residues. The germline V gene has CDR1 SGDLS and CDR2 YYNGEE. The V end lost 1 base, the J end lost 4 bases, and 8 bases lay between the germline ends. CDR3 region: CASSVQASTEAFF. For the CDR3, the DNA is TGTGCCAGCAGCGTACAGGCGAGCACTGAAGCTTTCTTT. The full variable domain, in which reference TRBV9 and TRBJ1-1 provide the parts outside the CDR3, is DSGVTQTPKHLITATGQRVTLRCSPRSGDLSVYWYQQSLDQGLQFLIQYYNGEERAKGNILERFSAQQFPDLHSELNLSSLELGDSALYFCASSVQASTEAFFGQGTRLTVV.

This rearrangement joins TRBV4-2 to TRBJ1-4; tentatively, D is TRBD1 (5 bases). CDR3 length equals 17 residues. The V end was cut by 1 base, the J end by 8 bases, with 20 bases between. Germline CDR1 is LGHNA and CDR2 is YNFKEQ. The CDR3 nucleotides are TGTGCCAGCAGCCAAGTAATTTTCTTGGCTGGGGGGGAAAAACTGTTTTTT. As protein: CASSQVIFLAGGEKLFF.

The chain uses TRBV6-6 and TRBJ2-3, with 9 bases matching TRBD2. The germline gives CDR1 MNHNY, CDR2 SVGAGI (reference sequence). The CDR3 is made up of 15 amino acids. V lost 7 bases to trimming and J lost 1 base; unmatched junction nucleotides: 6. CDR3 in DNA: TGTGCCAGCAACATAGCGGGGGCGCGCACAGATACGCAGTATTTT. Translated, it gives CASNIAGARTDTQYF.

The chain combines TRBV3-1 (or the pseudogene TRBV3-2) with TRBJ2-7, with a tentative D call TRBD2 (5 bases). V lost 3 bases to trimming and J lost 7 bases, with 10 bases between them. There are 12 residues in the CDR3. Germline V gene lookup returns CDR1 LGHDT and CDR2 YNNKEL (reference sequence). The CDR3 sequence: CASSHEGVEQYF. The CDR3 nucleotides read TGTGCCAGCAGCCACGAGGGCGTGGAGCAGTACTTC.

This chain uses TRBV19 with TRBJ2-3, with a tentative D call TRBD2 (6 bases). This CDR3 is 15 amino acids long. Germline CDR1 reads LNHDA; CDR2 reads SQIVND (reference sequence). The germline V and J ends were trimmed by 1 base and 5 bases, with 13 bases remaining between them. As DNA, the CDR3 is TGTGCCAGTAGTATAGTACTAGCACTAGGAGATACGCAGTATTTT. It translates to CASSIVLALGDTQYF. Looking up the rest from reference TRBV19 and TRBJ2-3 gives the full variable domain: DGGITQSPKYLFRKEGQNVTLSCEQNLNHDAMYWYRQDPGQGLRLIYYSQIVNDFQKGDIAEGYSVSREKKESFPLTVTSAQKNPTAFYLCASSIVLALGDTQYFGPGTRLTVL.

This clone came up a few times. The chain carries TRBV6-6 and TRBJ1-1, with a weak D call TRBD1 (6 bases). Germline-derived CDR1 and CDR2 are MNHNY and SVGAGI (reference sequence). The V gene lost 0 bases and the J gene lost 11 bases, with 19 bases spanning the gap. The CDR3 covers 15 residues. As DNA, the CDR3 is TGTGCCAGCAGTTACTCGGGTGACAGGACAATGGGTGCTTTCTTT. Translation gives CASSYSGDRTMGAFF.

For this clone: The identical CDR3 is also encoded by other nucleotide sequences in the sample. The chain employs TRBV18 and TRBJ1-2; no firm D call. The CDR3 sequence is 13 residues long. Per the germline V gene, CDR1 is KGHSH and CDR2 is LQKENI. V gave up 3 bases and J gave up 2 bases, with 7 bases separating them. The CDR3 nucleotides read TGTGCCAGCTCACCGGCGGGGAACTATGGCTACACCTTC. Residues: CASSPAGNYGYTF.

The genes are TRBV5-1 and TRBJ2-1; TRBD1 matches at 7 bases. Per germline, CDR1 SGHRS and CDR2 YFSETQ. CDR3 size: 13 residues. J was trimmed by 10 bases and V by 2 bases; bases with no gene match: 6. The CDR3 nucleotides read TGCGCCAGCAGCTTACAGGACAGGACAGAGCAGTTCTTC. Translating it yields CASSLQDRTEQFF.

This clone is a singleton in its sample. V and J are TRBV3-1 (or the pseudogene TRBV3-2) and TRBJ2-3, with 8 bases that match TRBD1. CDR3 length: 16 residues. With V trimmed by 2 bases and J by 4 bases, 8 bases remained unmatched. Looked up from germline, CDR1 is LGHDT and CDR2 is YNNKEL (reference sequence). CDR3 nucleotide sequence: TGTGCCAGCAGCCAACCAGGGGGCTTGGATCCAGATACGCAGTATTTT. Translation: CASSQPGGLDPDTQYF.

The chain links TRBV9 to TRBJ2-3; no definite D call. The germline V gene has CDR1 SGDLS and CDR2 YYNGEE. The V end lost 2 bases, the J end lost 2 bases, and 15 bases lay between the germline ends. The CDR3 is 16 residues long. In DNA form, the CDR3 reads TGTGCCAGCAGCGTCGGCCCGCCGGGTTTCACAGATACGCAGTATTTT. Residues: CASSVGPPGFTDTQYF.

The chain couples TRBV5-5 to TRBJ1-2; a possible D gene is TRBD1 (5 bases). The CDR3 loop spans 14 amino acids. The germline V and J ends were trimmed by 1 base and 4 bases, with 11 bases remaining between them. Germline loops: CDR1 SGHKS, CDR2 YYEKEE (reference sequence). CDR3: CASSLSPGPYGYTF. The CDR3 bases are TGTGCCAGCAGCTTGTCCCCAGGGCCCTATGGCTACACCTTC.

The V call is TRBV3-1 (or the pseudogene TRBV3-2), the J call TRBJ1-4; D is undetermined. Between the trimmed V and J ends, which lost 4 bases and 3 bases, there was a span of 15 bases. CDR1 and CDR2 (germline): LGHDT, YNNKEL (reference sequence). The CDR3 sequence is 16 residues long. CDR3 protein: CASSLNVGLSNEKLFF. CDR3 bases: TGTGCCAGCAGCCTAAACGTTGGGCTTTCTAATGAAAAACTGTTTTTT.

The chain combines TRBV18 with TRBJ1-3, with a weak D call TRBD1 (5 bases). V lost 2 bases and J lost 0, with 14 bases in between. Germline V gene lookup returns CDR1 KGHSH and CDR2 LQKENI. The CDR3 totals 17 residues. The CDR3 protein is CASSPDPTGVSGNTIYF. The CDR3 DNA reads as TGTGCCAGCTCACCAGATCCCACGGGGGTCTCTGGAAACACCATATATTTT. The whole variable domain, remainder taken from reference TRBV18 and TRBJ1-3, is NAGVMQNPRHLVRRRGQEARLRCSPMKGHSHVYWYRQLPEEGLKFMVYLQKENIIDESGMPKERFSAEFPKEGPSILRIQQVVRGDSAAYFCASSPDPTGVSGNTIYFGEGSWLTVV.

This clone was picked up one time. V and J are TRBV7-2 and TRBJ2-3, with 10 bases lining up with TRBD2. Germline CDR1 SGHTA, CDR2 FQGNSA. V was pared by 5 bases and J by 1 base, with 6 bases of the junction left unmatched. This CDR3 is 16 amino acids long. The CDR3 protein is CASSVTSGAGTDTQYF. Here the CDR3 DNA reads TGTGCCAGCAGCGTCACTAGCGGGGCGGGCACAGATACGCAGTATTTT.

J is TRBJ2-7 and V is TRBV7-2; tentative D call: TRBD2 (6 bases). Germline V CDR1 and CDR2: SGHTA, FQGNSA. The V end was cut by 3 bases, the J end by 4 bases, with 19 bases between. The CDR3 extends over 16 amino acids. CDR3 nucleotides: TGTGCCAGCAGCTTGACTCGGACGGCCCGGGGGTACGAGCAGTACTTC. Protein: CASSLTRTARGYEQYF.

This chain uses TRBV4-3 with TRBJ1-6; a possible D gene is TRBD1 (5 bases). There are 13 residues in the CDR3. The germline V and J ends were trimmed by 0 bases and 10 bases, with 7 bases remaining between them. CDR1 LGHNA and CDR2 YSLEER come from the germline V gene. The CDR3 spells CASSQDRESPLHF. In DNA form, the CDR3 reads TGCGCCAGCAGCCAAGACAGGGAATCACCCCTCCACTTT.

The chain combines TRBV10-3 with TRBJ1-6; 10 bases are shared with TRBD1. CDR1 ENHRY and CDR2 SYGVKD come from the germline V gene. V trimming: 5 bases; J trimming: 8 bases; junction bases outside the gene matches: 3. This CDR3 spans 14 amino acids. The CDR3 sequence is CAISTGTGDSPLHF. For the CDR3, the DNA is TGTGCCATCAGTACCGGGACAGGGGATTCACCCCTCCACTTT.

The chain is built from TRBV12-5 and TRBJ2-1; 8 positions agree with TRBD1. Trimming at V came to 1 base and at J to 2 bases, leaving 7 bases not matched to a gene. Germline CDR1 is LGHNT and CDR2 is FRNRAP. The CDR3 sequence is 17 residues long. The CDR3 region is CASGLAVDRGAYNEQFF. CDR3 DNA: TGTGCTAGTGGTTTGGCGGTTGACAGGGGAGCCTACAATGAGCAGTTCTTC.

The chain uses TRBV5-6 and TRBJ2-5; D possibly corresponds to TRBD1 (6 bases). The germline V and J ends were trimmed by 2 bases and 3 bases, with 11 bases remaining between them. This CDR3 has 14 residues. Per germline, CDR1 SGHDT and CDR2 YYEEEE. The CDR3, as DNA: TGTGCCAGCAGCTTCAGGGGTGGGGAAGAGACCCAGTACTTC. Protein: CASSFRGGEETQYF.

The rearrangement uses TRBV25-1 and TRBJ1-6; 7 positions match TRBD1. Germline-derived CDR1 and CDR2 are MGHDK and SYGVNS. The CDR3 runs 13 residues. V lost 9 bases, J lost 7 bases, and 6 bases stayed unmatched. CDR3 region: CASTGDWNSPLHF. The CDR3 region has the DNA TGTGCCAGTACAGGGGATTGGAATTCACCCCTCCACTTT.

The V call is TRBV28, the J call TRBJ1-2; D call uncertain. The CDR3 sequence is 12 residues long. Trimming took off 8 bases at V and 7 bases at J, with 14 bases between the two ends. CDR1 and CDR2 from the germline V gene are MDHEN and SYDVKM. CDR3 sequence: CASGEGTGGYTF. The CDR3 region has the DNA TGTGCCAGCGGAGAAGGCACCGGTGGCTACACCTTC.

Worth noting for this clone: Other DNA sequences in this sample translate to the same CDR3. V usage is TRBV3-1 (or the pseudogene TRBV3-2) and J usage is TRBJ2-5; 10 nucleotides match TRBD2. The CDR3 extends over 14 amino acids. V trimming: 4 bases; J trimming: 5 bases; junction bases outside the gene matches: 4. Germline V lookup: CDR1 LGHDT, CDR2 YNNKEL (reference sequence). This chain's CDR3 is CASSLSGGAETQYF. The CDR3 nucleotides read TGTGCCAGCAGCCTCAGCGGGGGGGCGGAGACCCAGTACTTC.

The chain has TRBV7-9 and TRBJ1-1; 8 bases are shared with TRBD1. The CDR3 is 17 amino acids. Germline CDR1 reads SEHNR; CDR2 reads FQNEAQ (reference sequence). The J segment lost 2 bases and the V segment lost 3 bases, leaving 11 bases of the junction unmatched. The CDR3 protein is CASSLSQGGSGNTEAFF. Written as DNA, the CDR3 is TGTGCCAGCAGCTTGTCACAGGGGGGCAGCGGTAACACTGAAGCTTTCTTT.